These 4 T cell receptor beta chains came from one sample sequenced in a study of beta chain features in type 1 diabetes. Study results and caveats: Shorter TCRB CDR3s, moderately but significantly so, were found in Type 1 diabetes patients in all four CD4+ subsets.

Expressed TCRB transcripts were sequenced after all isolated RNA was converted to cDNA. Clones were read by immunoSEQ multiplex PCR, and TCRdb kept only the in-frame ones, dropping some. The sample contains 600,000 or so clones, around 12% of which appear only once. Antigen specificity for these receptors is unknown. Input material: naive CD4+ T cells from blood. The receptors shown here come from a man aged 30 to 45 with type 1 diabetes.

This clone has more than one count but fewer than ten. The J gene is TRBJ1-1, the V gene TRBV7-9; a weak D match, TRBD1 (5 bases). The V and J ends lost 2 bases and 2 bases respectively, with 12 bases between them. The V gene's germline CDR1 is SEHNR and CDR2 FQNEAQ (reference sequence). This CDR3 is built from 15 residues. Written as DNA, the CDR3 is TGTGCCAGCAGCTTATCCAGGGTTGAAAACACTGAAGCTTTCTTT. Residues: CASSLSRVENTEAFF.

A word on this clone: One junction end does not reproduce the germline sequence, and a read error may be involved. V usage is TRBV7-9 and J usage is TRBJ1-1; TRBD1 agrees at 10 bases. Looked up from germline, CDR1 is SEHNR and CDR2 is FQNEAQ (reference sequence). This CDR3 is built from 14 residues. The CDR3 bases are TGTGCCAGCAGCTTAGATCCCGGGACAGGGGACCAACAATTT. It specifies CASSLDPGTGDQQF.

This clone was counted a few times. Other DNA sequences in this sample translate to the same CDR3. The chain uses TRBV29-1 and TRBJ2-5, with D hard to call. Trimming left V 6 bases short and J 2 bases short, with 13 bases between. CDR3 size: 13 residues. Germline V gene lookup returns CDR1 SQVTM and CDR2 ANQGSEA. The CDR3 DNA follows: TGCAGCGTGGCCGGGCGCCTACAAGAGACCCAGTACTTC. It encodes CSVAGRLQETQYF. The complete variable domain, with remaining parts taken from reference TRBV29-1 and TRBJ2-5, reads SAVISQKPSRDICQRGTSLTIQCQVDSQVTMMFWYRQQPGQSLTLIATANQGSEATYESGFVIDKFPISRPNLTFSTLTVSNMSPEDSSIYLCSVAGRLQETQYFGPGTRLLVL.

The chain combines TRBV18 with TRBJ2-1; D possibly corresponds to TRBD2 (6 bases). The CDR3 has 17 residues. The germline CDR1 and CDR2 sequences are KGHSH and LQKENI. V lost 0 bases and J lost 7, with 19 bases in between. The CDR3 DNA reads as TGTGCCAGCTCACCACCGACGGGGCAGGCGGAGGGGAATGAGCAGTTCTTC. Translation: CASSPPTGQAEGNEQFF.